This TCR beta chain appears in the sequencing data of a study of PD-1 blockade in classical Hodgkin lymphoma. Germline CDR1 is SEHNR and CDR2 is FQNEAQ (reference sequence). The CDR3 contains 14 residues. Trimming shortened V by 4 bases and J by 7 bases, and 16 bases separated the two germline ends. Sequenced by immunoSEQ multiplex PCR; TCRdb stores in-frame clones only, minus some. The sample yields over 90,000 clones, nearly 90% seen once. General study results and limits: The baseline diversity of complete responders showed similarity to that of newly diagnosed patients.

This clone showed up just once. Its antigen is still unknown. All trial patients relapsed after autologous stem cell transplantation. When best responses were assessed, they were complete response, partial response or progressive disease. The receptor was derived from a human donor with classical Hodgkin lymphoma. This rearrangement joins TRBV7-9 to TRBJ1-2; weak D call: TRBD1 (5 bases). The sequenced sample was peripheral blood mononuclear cells (PBMCs), obtained before the second cycle of nivolumab. CDR3 in amino acids: CASSSGDRGGGYTF. The CDR3, as DNA: TGTGCCAGCAGCTCCGGGGATCGGGGGGGTGGCTACACCTTC.